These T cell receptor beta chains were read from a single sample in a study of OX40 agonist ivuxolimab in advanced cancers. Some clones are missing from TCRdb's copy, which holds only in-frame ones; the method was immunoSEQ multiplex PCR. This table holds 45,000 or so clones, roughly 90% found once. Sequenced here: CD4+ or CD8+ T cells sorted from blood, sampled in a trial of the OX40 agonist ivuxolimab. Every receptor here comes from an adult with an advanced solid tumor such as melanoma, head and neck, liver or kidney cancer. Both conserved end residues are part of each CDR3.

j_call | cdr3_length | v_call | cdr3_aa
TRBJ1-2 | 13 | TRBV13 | CASSLKGSSGYTF
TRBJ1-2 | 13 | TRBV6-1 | CASSEQSPYGYTF
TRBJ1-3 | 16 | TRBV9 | CASSVATGESGNTIYF
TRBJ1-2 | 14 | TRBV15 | CATSLDPGNYGYTF
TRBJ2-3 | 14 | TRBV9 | CASSVAAYRDTQYF
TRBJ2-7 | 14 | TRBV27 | CASRGGTYSYEQYF
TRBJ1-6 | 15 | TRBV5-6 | CASSLDGGYNSPLHF
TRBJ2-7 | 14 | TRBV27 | CASSLAGGPREQYF
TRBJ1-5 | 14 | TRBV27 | CASSLGQGSVPQHF
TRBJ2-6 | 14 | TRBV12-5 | CASGLGGGANVLTF
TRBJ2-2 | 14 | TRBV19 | CASSVQANTGELFF
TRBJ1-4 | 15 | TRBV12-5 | CASGTLPRGDEKLFF
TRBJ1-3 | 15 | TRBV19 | CASSIGRDPEGTIYF
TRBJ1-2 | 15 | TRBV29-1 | CSAIPLGKQGYGYTF
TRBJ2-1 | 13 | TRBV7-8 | CASSLRAVRGEFF
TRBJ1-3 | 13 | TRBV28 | CASSLHSGNTIYF
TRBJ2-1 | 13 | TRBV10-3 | CARMELVYNEQFF
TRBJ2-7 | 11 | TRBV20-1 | CSASWEDEQYF
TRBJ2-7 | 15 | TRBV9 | CASSAYGTGHGEQYF
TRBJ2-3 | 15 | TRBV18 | CASSRDIPGGDTQYF
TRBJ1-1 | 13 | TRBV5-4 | CASSSGTIAEAFF
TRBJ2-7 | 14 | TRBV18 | CASSPQDLYYEQYF
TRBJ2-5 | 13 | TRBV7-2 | CASSRDTWSAQYF
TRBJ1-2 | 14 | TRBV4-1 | CASSQWGRAEGYTF
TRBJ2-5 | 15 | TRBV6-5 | CASSAGQATGETQYF
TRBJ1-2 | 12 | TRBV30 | CALKPSGGLSTF
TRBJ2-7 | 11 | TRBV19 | CASTGEDEQYF
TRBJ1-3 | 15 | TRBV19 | CASSMGHRSGNTIYF
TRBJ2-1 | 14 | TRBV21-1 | CASAGTSGPRKQFF
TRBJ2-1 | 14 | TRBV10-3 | CATVADKVFDEQFF
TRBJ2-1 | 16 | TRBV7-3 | CASSLYGGLTRNEQFF
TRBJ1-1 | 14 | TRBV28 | CASSGWASNTEAFF
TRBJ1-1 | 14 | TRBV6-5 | CASTKDRTNTEAFF
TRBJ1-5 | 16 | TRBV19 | CASSGTASGINQPQHF
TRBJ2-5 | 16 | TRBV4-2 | CASSHSIAGEAETQYF
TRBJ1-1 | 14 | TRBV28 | CASSFVGGNTEAFF
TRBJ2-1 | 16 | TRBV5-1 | CASSLRLAGVNDEQFF
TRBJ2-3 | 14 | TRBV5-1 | CASSLTGGADTQYF
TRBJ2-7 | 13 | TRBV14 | CASSQLSTYEQYF
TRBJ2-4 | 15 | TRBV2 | CASSPKGLAKNIQYF
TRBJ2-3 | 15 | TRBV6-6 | CASSPGLAGADTQYF
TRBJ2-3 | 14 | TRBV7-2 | CASSLAYGDGTQYF
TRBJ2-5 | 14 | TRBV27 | CASSPGDRIETQYF
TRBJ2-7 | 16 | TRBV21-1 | CASSKRRLALSYEQYF
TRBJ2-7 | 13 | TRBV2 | CASSGQGAGEQYF
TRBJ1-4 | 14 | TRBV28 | CASSRGQGREKLFF